The clone carrying this T cell receptor beta chain came up a few times. Just one base apart from a much larger clone, this may be a read error. Germline-derived CDR1 and CDR2 are MDHEN and SYDVKM. Trimming removed 3 bases at V and 9 bases at J, with 18 bases between. The CDR3 sequence is 16 residues long. The data were obtained in a study of T cells in Graves' hyperthyroidism and ophthalmopathy. Amplification of TCR beta CDR3 regions was performed using RNA transcripts as template. The study used the HTBI primer set for a first-round RT-PCR of the TCR CDR3. TCRdb re-analysed the multiplex PCR reads in MiXCR, keeping a single row per CDR3 protein. The table includes hundreds of thousands of distinct CDR3 sequences, 15% to 19% detected once.

The clonotype comes from a young woman with Graves' hyperthyroidism. The sample comprised blood. This chain uses TRBV28 with TRBJ1-6, with D hard to call. CDR3 nucleotide sequence: TGTGCCAGCAGTTTGCTAGAAGGACCCCATAGTTCACCCCTCCACTTT. Translation gives CASSLLEGPHSSPLHF.